The 14 T cell receptor beta chains given below trace back to one sample, sequenced in a study of identical twins. TCRdb fed the 5' RACE reads into MiXCR, producing one record per CDR3 protein. The sample shows 400,000 to 500,000 distinct CDR3 sequences, roughly 20% of them seen only once. Sequenced input: naive T cells sorted from blood. The receptors derive from a man aged 45 to 65 in good health.

This clonotype was found many times. The chain links TRBV28 to TRBJ1-2; D possibly corresponds to TRBD1 (5 bases). CDR1 MDHEN and CDR2 SYDVKM come from the germline V gene. This CDR3 is 16 amino acids long. V shed 1 base and J shed 8 bases, with 20 bases lying between them. The CDR3 protein is CASSLFARTLDGGYTF. The CDR3 DNA reads as TGTGCCAGCAGTTTATTCGCCCGGACACTAGATGGAGGCTACACCTTC.

This clonotype was found once. This rearrangement joins TRBV20-1 to TRBJ2-5; tentative D call: TRBD1 (6 bases). V lost 0 bases and J 2 bases, leaving 10 bases between the germline ends. Germline V gene sequence: CDR1 DFQATT, CDR2 SNEGSKA (reference sequence). The CDR3 is made up of 14 amino acids. The CDR3 DNA sequence: TGCAGTGCTAGAGATGTGGACAGACAAGAGACCCAGTACTTC. It translates to CSARDVDRQETQYF.

This clonotype was observed a few times. The chain links TRBV7-8 to TRBJ2-7, with 13 bases that match TRBD2. The germline gives CDR1 SGHVS, CDR2 FQNEAQ. With 4 bases clipped from V and 4 bases from J, the junction kept 16 bases outside the gene matches. CDR3 size: 19 residues. The CDR3 sequence: CASSSREGLAGQVKYEQYF. The CDR3, as DNA: TGTGCCAGCAGCTCTCGGGAGGGACTAGCGGGGCAGGTCAAATACGAGCAGTACTTC.

The V call is TRBV6-2 or TRBV6-3, the J call TRBJ2-5; TRBD2 is a possible D gene (6 bases). The CDR3 is made up of 16 amino acids. V was clipped by 3 bases and J by 2 bases, with 16 bases between them. Germline values: CDR1 MNHEY, CDR2 SVGEGT. The CDR3 nucleotides are TGTGCCAGCAGTTATCCACCGGGACTTAAACAAGAGACCCAGTACTTC. It translates to CASSYPPGLKQETQYF.

Ten or more counts support this clonotype. The V and J genes are TRBV12-3 or TRBV12-4 and TRBJ2-1; D remains unclear. The CDR3 covers 15 residues. V lost 3 bases and J lost 5, with 14 bases in between. In DNA, the CDR3 is TGTGCCAGCAGTTTCTTGGGTCGGAAAAACAATGAGCAGTTCTTC. Encoded protein: CASSFLGRKNNEQFF.

This clonotype was seen more than once but under ten times. The gene calls are TRBV6-1 and TRBJ2-1; TRBD2 matches 12 bases. Trimming removed 4 bases from V and 8 bases from J; junction bases left unmatched: 9. The CDR3 spans 16 residues. From germline, CDR1 is MNHNS and CDR2 SASEGT. CDR3: CASSVLAGGPGDEQFF. CDR3 bases: TGTGCCAGCAGTGTCCTAGCGGGGGGGCCTGGTGATGAGCAGTTCTTC.

The chain uses TRBV23-1 and TRBJ2-5, with unresolved D. TRBV23-1 is designated an ORF whose function remains uncertain. The CDR3 has 15 amino acids. Trimming took 2 bases from V and 6 from J, leaving 16 bases between them. The CDR3 DNA is TGCGCCAGCAGTCAAGTTTCTTCAGTCCTACAGACCCAGTACTTC. The encoded protein is CASSQVSSVLQTQYF.

This clonotype occurred a few times. The chain is built from TRBV4-2 and TRBJ2-1; 12 bases map to TRBD2. Germline values: CDR1 LGHNA, CDR2 YNFKEQ. This CDR3 region has 16 residues. The junction had 7 bases not matched to a gene; V was cut back by 1 base and J by 9 bases. The CDR3 bases are TGTGCCAGCAGCCAAGTTGGGACTAGCGGGTTTGGTGAGCAGTTCTTC. This encodes CASSQVGTSGFGEQFF.

The chain is built from TRBV19 and TRBJ2-2, with a weak D call TRBD2 (6 bases). Germline assignment: CDR1 LNHDA and CDR2 SQIVND (reference sequence). The CDR3 loop spans 15 amino acids. V gave up 5 bases and J gave up 4 bases, with 14 bases separating them. CDR3 in DNA: TGTGCCAGTAGTTCCCGTAGCGGAAGCACCGGGGAGCTGTTTTTT. It yields the protein CASSSRSGSTGELFF. Drawing the rest from reference TRBV19 and TRBJ2-2, the complete variable domain is DGGITQSPKYLFRKEGQNVTLSCEQNLNHDAMYWYRQDPGQGLRLIYYSQIVNDFQKGDIAEGYSVSREKKESFPLTVTSAQKNPTAFYLCASSSRSGSTGELFFGEGSRLTVL.

This clonotype has at least ten counts. The chain uses TRBV10-3 and TRBJ1-1, with D perhaps TRBD1 (5 bases). The CDR3 is 13 amino acids. V was clipped by 6 bases and J by 4 bases, with 12 bases between them. Germline CDR1 is ENHRY and CDR2 is SYGVKD. CDR3 in DNA: TGTGCCATCAGCCCGGCTCAGGGCACTGAAGCTTTCTTT. It yields the protein CAISPAQGTEAFF.

A few counts support this clonotype. The chain uses TRBV13 and TRBJ2-7; maybe TRBD2 (6 bases). The CDR3 totals 14 residues. Germline loops: CDR1 PRHDT, CDR2 FYEKMQ (reference sequence). V lost 2 bases, J lost 3 bases, and 11 bases lay in between. The CDR3 bases are TGTGCCAGCAGCTTACTGGGGAGGAGCTACGAGCAGTACTTC. Translated: CASSLLGRSYEQYF.

This rearrangement joins TRBV6-2 or TRBV6-3 to TRBJ2-4, with 7 bases identical to TRBD2. This CDR3 spans 15 amino acids. Germline V CDR1 and CDR2: MNHEY, SVGEGT. The trim removed 4 bases at V and 6 bases at J, leaving 9 bases unmatched. The CDR3 DNA is TGTGCCAGCAGTTTGTCGGAGCGGGGACTAAACATTCAGTACTTC. Amino acid sequence: CASSLSERGLNIQYF.

This clonotype was seen a handful of times. The V and J genes are TRBV6-1 and TRBJ1-6; 9 bases line up with TRBD1. The junction had 8 bases not matched to a gene; V was cut back by 6 bases and J by 5 bases. This CDR3 has 16 amino acids. Germline V gives CDR1 MNHNS, CDR2 SASEGT. The CDR3 region is CASSLQWTGDNSPLHF. The CDR3 nucleotides read TGTGCCAGCAGCCTGCAATGGACAGGGGATAATTCACCCCTCCACTTT.

This clonotype was recorded at least ten times. This rearrangement joins TRBV20-1 to TRBJ2-1; 7 nucleotides match TRBD2. Germline values: CDR1 DFQATT, CDR2 SNEGSKA (reference sequence). Germline trimming cut 3 bases from V and 2 bases from J; bases unmatched to any gene: 4. The CDR3 spans 14 residues. The CDR3 DNA sequence: TGCAGTGCTAGTAGACGGGGGGCCTACAATGAGCAGTTCTTC. This encodes CSASRRGAYNEQFF.